This T cell receptor beta chain was identified during a study of shared clonotypes between healthy human individuals. Study as a whole: Aged 18 to 49, the donors were two women and a few men.

Measured with immunoSEQ multiplex PCR; TCRdb has only the in-frame clones, and not every one. The table records over 2 million clones, about 95% of them present only once. Naive CD8 populations comprised CD45RO-negative cells positively selected for CCR7, excluding terminally differentiated effector memory CD45RA+ cells. Those who donated were healthy HIV-negative adults, with no recent acute infections or vaccinations reported. Study-wide points: Read depth was anticipated to influence clonotype sharing among donors. Collection of samples was limited to blood; tissue repertoires likely differ.

Comment on this clone: The antigen is not known.

The source is a young man in good health. Sequencing used naive CD8+ T cells sorted from blood.

The CDR3: CASSPGQGEDEQFF. CDR3 DNA: TGTGCCAGCAGCCCGGGACAGGGGGAGGATGAGCAGTTCTTC. The rearrangement uses TRBV9 and TRBJ2-1; 11 bases match TRBD1. The length of the CDR3 is 14 residues. V gave up 4 bases and J gave up 8 bases; unmatched junction bases: 5. Germline V gene sequence: CDR1 SGDLS, CDR2 YYNGEE. Full variable domain (missing parts from reference TRBV9 and TRBJ2-1): DSGVTQTPKHLITATGQRVTLRCSPRSGDLSVYWYQQSLDQGLQFLIQYYNGEERAKGNILERFSAQQFPDLHSELNLSSLELGDSALYFCASSPGQGEDEQFFGPGTRLTVL.